A single sample gave rise to the 3 T cell receptor beta chains below, sequenced in a study of human T cells and chemical hapten exposure. Unique molecular identifiers were affixed to discrete cDNA molecules within the library. TCRdb analysed the reads with MiXCR anew, one entry per CDR3 protein. The table has 120,000 or so distinct CDR3 sequences, 6.5% to 10% seen once. It was unfractionated whole blood from which total RNA was extracted. The sequencing sample was made of whole blood. These receptors originate from a human donor in good health. Some clones in this sample may be carry-over from other donors' samples.

The J gene is TRBJ2-2, the V gene TRBV29-1; 7 bases map to TRBD1. Germline assignment: CDR1 SQVTM and CDR2 ANQGSEA. The CDR3 extends over 16 amino acids. The V and J ends lost 2 bases and 1 base, in that order; junction bases with no gene match: 7. CDR3 residues: CSVENRGPQNTGELFF. CDR3 nucleotide sequence: TGCAGCGTTGAAAACAGGGGACCACAGAACACCGGGGAGCTGTTTTTT.

This clonotype was detected a few times. CDR3: CASSLSGTAYEQYF. The CDR3 DNA sequence: TGTGCCAGCAGTTTATCCGGCACAGCCTACGAGCAGTACTTC. This chain uses TRBV27 with TRBJ2-7; D remains ambiguous. Germline CDR1 reads MNHEY; CDR2 reads SMNVEV (reference sequence). CDR3 length equals 14 residues. V lost 0 bases, J lost 2 bases, and 8 bases lay in between.

The rearrangement joins TRBV6-2 or TRBV6-3 to TRBJ2-2, with 7 bases fitting TRBD2. In germline, CDR1 is MNHEY, CDR2 SVGEGT. With V trimmed by 10 bases and J by 4 bases, 9 bases remained unmatched. This CDR3 has 14 amino acids. The CDR3 sequence is CATKTGGSTGELFF. CDR3 in DNA: TGTGCCACCAAAACCGGCGGGAGCACCGGGGAGCTGTTTTTT.